Sequencing of this TCR beta chain was carried out in a study of technical replicates of blood from a few donors (dated by TCRdb to between 2016 and 2019). The library was obtained by the immunoSEQ multiplex PCR assay. TCRdb took this table from immuneACCESS and kept in-frame rearrangements with V and J called. Such tables lack part of the clones; where checked against another copy, unresolved V genes explain under half of the gap, and the rest is unexplained. This sample has about 100,000 clones in its table, and 95% of those were observed once. Together, the top ten hold 0.21% of the sample. Regarding this clone: Its antigen is currently not known. Base qualities are missing; no much larger clone stands one base away.

Trimming removed 3 bases from V and 1 base from J, leaving 11 bases between the germline ends. As encoded in the germline V gene (reference sequence), CDR1 is MNHEY while CDR2 is SMNVEV. Spanning cysteine to phenylalanine, the CDR3 consists of 15 amino acids. Only CDR3 DNA is held: 45 bases, read in frame from base 1. Sequencing was carried out using T cells isolated from PBMCs. In this chain, TRBV27 is recombined with TRBJ2-3, with no confident D gene call. The TCR was taken from a human donor in good health. The base sequence is TGTGCCAGCAGTTTCCGTATGGAGCGCACAGATACGCAGTATTTT. Its protein reads: CASSFRMERTDTQYF.